Below, 14 T cell receptor beta chains from the same sample are listed, as sequenced in a study of CD8+ T cells in alopecia areata. RNA was isolated and reverse transcribed to cDNA, the sequencing template. Data came from immunoSEQ multiplex PCR; TCRdb stores just in-frame clones and leaves some out. The table shows approximately 150,000 clones, with 50% to 65% occurring only once. Sequences were obtained from CD4+ T cells sorted from blood. Every receptor here comes from a human donor in good health.

The chain carries TRBV11-2 and TRBJ2-2, with 10 bases that match TRBD2. This CDR3 has 16 amino acids. Germline values: CDR1 SGHAT, CDR2 FQNNGV. The ends lost 5 bases at V and 2 bases at J; junction bases unmatched: 5. The CDR3 bases are TGTGCCAGCAGCGTGACTAGCGGGCACAACACCGGGGAGCTGTTTTTT. As protein: CASSVTSGHNTGELFF.

The gene calls are TRBV30 and TRBJ1-2; TRBD1 matches at 9 bases. J lost 2 bases, V lost 2 bases, and 3 bases had no gene match. Per germline, CDR1 GTSNPN and CDR2 SVGIG (reference sequence). The CDR3 spans 14 residues. The CDR3 is CAWSMDRGNYGYTF. CDR3 DNA sequence: TGTGCCTGGAGTATGGACAGGGGCAACTATGGCTACACCTTC.

Worth noting for this clone: This same CDR3 is encoded by further DNA sequences in the sample. The chain uses TRBV28 and TRBJ2-7; D not certain. V was pared by 3 bases and J by 3 bases, with 3 bases between. Germline values: CDR1 MDHEN, CDR2 SYDVKM. This CDR3 region has 11 residues. CDR3 in amino acids: CASSLGYEQYF. The CDR3 DNA sequence: TGTGCCAGCAGTTTGGGCTACGAGCAGTACTTC.

CDR3 in DNA: TGTGCCAGCGCCAGGGACGGCAATCAGCCCCAGCATTTT. Translated, it gives CASARDGNQPQHF. The chain is built from TRBV11-2 and TRBJ1-5; D possibly corresponds to TRBD1 (5 bases). Germline V lookup: CDR1 SGHAT, CDR2 FQNNGV. CDR3 size: 13 residues. V lost 8 bases to trimming and J lost 2 bases, with 10 bases between them.

The V call is TRBV18, the J call TRBJ2-5, with TRBD2 as a possible D gene (5 bases). The V end lost 3 bases, the J end lost 2 bases, and 10 bases lay between the germline ends. The CDR3 covers 14 residues. Per the germline V gene, CDR1 is KGHSH and CDR2 is LQKENI. The CDR3: CASSPRALQETQYF. CDR3 nucleotides: TGTGCCAGCTCACCGAGGGCGTTACAAGAGACCCAGTACTTC.

The chain carries TRBV28 and TRBJ2-7; 11 nucleotides line up with TRBD2. Germline-derived CDR1 and CDR2 are MDHEN and SYDVKM. Unmatched junction bases numbered 5, after V lost 5 bases and J lost 2 bases. The CDR3 is 15 amino acids. The CDR3 region is CASSVASGRTYEQYF. The CDR3 DNA is TGTGCCAGCAGTGTCGCTAGCGGGAGGACCTACGAGCAGTACTTC.

V is TRBV6-6 and J is TRBJ2-7; D is undetermined. CDR1 and CDR2 from the germline V gene are MNHNY and SVGAGI (reference sequence). The CDR3 sequence is 11 residues long. Trimming pared 7 bases from V and 5 bases from J, leaving 9 bases between. The CDR3 sequence is CASTGLHEQYF. The CDR3 DNA sequence: TGTGCCAGCACAGGCCTCCACGAGCAGTACTTC.

The chain recombines TRBV29-1 with TRBJ2-2; weak D call: TRBD1 (5 bases). The CDR3 has 14 amino acids. CDR1 is SQVTM and CDR2 is ANQGSEA in the germline V gene. V was cut by 3 bases and J by 6 bases, with 14 bases left in between. The chain's CDR3 is CSVDRAGQAGELFF. As DNA, the CDR3 is TGCAGCGTTGATAGGGCAGGGCAGGCCGGGGAGCTGTTTTTT.

The rearrangement uses TRBV25-1 and TRBJ2-7; the D is unclear. The V end was cut by 5 bases, the J end by 1 base, with 9 bases between. The CDR3 runs to 13 residues. Germline lookup yields CDR1 MGHDK and CDR2 SYGVNS. The CDR3 loop is CASSRAGSYEQYF. The CDR3 DNA is TGTGCCAGCAGTCGGGCTGGATCCTACGAGCAGTACTTC.

J is TRBJ2-7 and V is TRBV11-2, with TRBD2 matching 10 bases. This CDR3 is built from 14 residues. The junction had 8 bases not matched to a gene; V was cut back by 6 bases and J by 6 bases. Germline V gene data show CDR1 as SGHAT and CDR2 as FQNNGV. In DNA form, the CDR3 reads TGTGCCAGCAGTACTCTAGCGGGAGCCTTCGAGCAGTACTTC. Protein sequence: CASSTLAGAFEQYF.

This clone was recorded a few times. This chain connects TRBV14 to TRBJ1-4, with 8 bases identical to TRBD1. The CDR3 is 17 residues long. The germline V gene encodes CDR1 SGHDN and CDR2 FVKESK. V dropped 4 bases and J dropped 3; count of bases not matched to a gene: 10. The CDR3 region has the DNA TGTGCCAGCAGCCGAGACAGGGGTTATGTGGCTAATGAAAAACTGTTTTTT. It encodes CASSRDRGYVANEKLFF.

The genes are TRBV30 and TRBJ1-5; D not certain. There are 13 residues in the CDR3. Trimming shortened V by 0 bases and J by 6 bases, and 9 bases separated the two germline ends. CDR1 and CDR2 from the germline V gene are GTSNPN and SVGIG (reference sequence). CDR3: CAWSVGVAQPQHF. CDR3 DNA: TGTGCCTGGAGTGTAGGAGTGGCTCAGCCCCAGCATTTT.

The chain uses TRBV29-1 and TRBJ1-1, with 9 bases aligning to TRBD1. V was clipped by 4 bases and J by 10 bases; unmatched bases: 10. This CDR3 region has 13 residues. Germline V gives CDR1 SQVTM, CDR2 ANQGSEA. CDR3 sequence: CSVGGTGGLSAFF. CDR3 sequence (DNA): TGCAGCGTTGGCGGTACAGGGGGCTTATCAGCTTTCTTT.

The chain employs TRBV2 and TRBJ2-2, with D perhaps TRBD2 (6 bases). Trimming removed 2 bases from V and 4 bases from J, with 11 bases in between. This CDR3 is 15 amino acids long. The germline V gene has CDR1 SNHLY and CDR2 FYNNEI. The CDR3 here is CASSERRGSTGELFF. CDR3 sequence (DNA): TGTGCCAGCAGTGAAAGGCGGGGAAGCACCGGGGAGCTGTTTTTT.